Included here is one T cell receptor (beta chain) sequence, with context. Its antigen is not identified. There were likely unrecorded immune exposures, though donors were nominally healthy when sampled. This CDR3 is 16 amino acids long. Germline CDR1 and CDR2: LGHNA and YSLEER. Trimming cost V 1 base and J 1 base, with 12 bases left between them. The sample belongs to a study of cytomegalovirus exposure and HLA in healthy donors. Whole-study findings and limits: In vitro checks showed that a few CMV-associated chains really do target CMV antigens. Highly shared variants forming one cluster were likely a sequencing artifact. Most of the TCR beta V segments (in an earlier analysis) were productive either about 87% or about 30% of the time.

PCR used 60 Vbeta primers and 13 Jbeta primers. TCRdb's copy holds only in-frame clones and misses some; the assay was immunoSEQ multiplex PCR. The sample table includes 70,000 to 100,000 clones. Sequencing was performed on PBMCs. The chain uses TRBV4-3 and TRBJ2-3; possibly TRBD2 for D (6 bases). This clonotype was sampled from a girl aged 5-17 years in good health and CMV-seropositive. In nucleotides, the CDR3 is TGCGCCAGCAGCCAAGCCCTGGGGGGAGGCACAGATACGCAGTATTTT. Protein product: CASSQALGGGTDTQYF.